This T cell receptor beta chain was found in a study of blood T cell repertoires in COVID-19. In the study overall: Samples came from the United States, Italy and Spain, spanning acute and convalescent COVID-19.

Grouping used clinical history reported by participants in a survey and questionnaire. Symptom resolution, clearance, or two negative PCRs marked the recovered donors of Cohort 3. This table comes from immunoSEQ multiplex PCR, and its TCRdb copy is limited to in-frame clones, with some not included. The sample yields approximately 250,000 clones, 75% to 90% seen once. The CDR3 covers 16 residues. Germline-derived CDR1 and CDR2 are PRHDT and FYEKMQ (reference sequence). V lost 3 bases and J lost 2; bases outside the gene matches: 6. The TCR originated in a woman aged 25 to 39 who had recovered from COVID-19. The material sequenced was PBMCs or T cells enriched from blood (not recorded which). The chain recombines TRBV13 with TRBJ2-3; 9 positions agree with TRBD2. This chain's CDR3 is CASSFKAGGYTDTQYF. CDR3 coding DNA: TGTGCCAGCAGCTTTAAAGCGGGAGGTTACACAGATACGCAGTATTTT.